This T cell receptor beta chain was recovered during a study of cytomegalovirus exposure and HLA in healthy donors (dated by TCRdb to about 2017). At the level of the whole study: An earlier analysis of some 600 of the donors reported approximately 260 Gb of sequence data and 100 million to 120 million unique TCR beta sequences obtained from about 179 million T cells. Along with the approximately 650-subject first cohort, a separate validation cohort of some 130 different subjects was used. Across approximately 400 genotyped donors of the cohort, an average of roughly 250,000 unique TCR beta nucleotide sequences per donor were sequenced, and approximately 19% of those sequences were non-productive. In a later genetic analysis, genome-wide SNP genotypes for about 65% of the 666 donors were used, and that subset was treated as a discovery cohort. The study aimed to test whether signatures of past pathogen exposure could be identified by cataloging public T cell receptors. An earlier analysis of around 580 of the donors used high-throughput TCR beta sequencing to judge whether each TCR beta V gene segment behaved as functional or pseudogenic. Every repertoire in the discovery cohort had been generated on one and the same sequencing platform. Rather than drawing on any new phenotypic data, the later analysis identified candidate immune exposures from TCR beta sequences and the way those sequences occurred across donors. Alongside the repertoire data, information on donor age, sex, ethnicity and CMV serostatus was compiled. HLA typing covered class I and class II loci at four-digit resolution. The study used immunosequencing to profile the T cell repertoires of some 600 subjects and linked those repertoires to cytomegalovirus serostatus. To predict cytomegalovirus infection status, the study combined high-throughput TCR immunosequencing, statistical association of individual TCRs with disease status, and machine learning. A few DR-DQ haplotypes were handled as single units for association and clustering because linkage in the cohort was strong. Roughly 300 gigabases of sequencing data and 70 million to 100 million unique TCR sequences made up an early release that covered fewer than 650 HLA-typed donors. The genetic ancestry cluster associated with self-reported Caucasian donors included about four fifths of the approximately 430 genotyped donors. To study patterns of TCR occurrence, a later analysis re-analyzed previously published TCR beta repertoires from around 700 donors and added high-resolution HLA genotyping. The number of typed donors differed by locus: about 620-630 for A, B, C, DRB1 and DQB1; approximately 540 for DQA1; around 580 for DPA1; and approximately 450 for DPB1.

Study-level results and caveats: Some IMGT-functional V segments, including TRBV6-2 and TRBV6-3, could not be distinguished by the 87-base-pair reads and were therefore excluded. Linkage disequilibrium might explain the correlated functional status among segregating V segments, but an unknown experimental factor could not be excluded. A later genetic analysis reported fewer N-insertions in productive TCRs among donors in an Asian-associated ancestry cluster than the approximately 700-donor mean. Because counts were too low, seventeen rarely observed V segments, including chromosome 9 orphons, were left out of the earlier analysis of a few hundred of the donors. Most TCR sequences were observed very rarely across donors, whereas some public TCRs were present in many individuals. Three of the identified cytomegalovirus-associated TCR beta chains were confirmed in vitro to be specific for cytomegalovirus antigens. Most CMV-associated TCR beta chains appeared to be HLA-restricted in a later analysis, and the HLA associations seemed to be driven largely by CMV exposure. In both the original and validation cohorts, the classifier was reported to diagnose cytomegalovirus status with high specificity and sensitivity. When HLA alleles, especially DR and DQ, strongly co-occurred, attributing TCR associations to individual alleles was difficult. Broadly in line with IMGT annotations, most TCR beta V segments showed up in productive rearrangements about 90% or about 30% of the time in an earlier analysis of 587 of the donors. In a later analysis, some 18,000 TCR beta sequences were associated with specific HLA alleles at a false discovery rate of 0.05. A further reported finding was that TCR beta sequences accurately predicted the HLA-A and HLA-B alleles for most subjects in the first cohort. This cohort had only TCR beta chains sequenced, and the lack of alpha or paired-chain data limited which features could be detected. A total of roughly 160 TCR beta chains were listed by the study as associated with cytomegalovirus. A group of highly shared sequence variants was considered likely to be a technical artifact of the sequencing pipeline. The only immune exposure information available for the cohort was CMV serostatus. The presence/absence analyses assumed that sequencing depth was roughly uniform across donors, and that assumption may not be true. It was suggested by the authors that the approach could potentially be generalized to other disease states and immunological phenotypes. V-gene and J-gene trimming of TCR beta chains was associated with a missense DCLRE1C variant in a later genetic analysis, and the association was replicated in an independent cohort. Because some donors lacked HLA typing at each locus, the association tests relied only on the typed subset. In a later analysis, TCR association rates were found to vary across HLA loci, with the most associated TCRs seen for DRB1 alleles and the fewest for HLA-C alleles. In a later analysis, several top co-occurrence clusters were reported to appear linked to parvovirus B19, influenza, CMV and Epstein-Barr virus. In a later analysis, HLA-associated TCR beta chains showed more clonal expansion and lower generation probabilities than non-associated chains that were equally common.

This clone was seen a few times. Its antigen remains undetermined. Nothing much larger sits one base from this clone, and base qualities are not available. The cohort was made up of 500 to 800 healthy bone marrow donors. Cohort members were all nominally healthy when sampled, although unrecorded immune exposures were likely present. The donor tested CMV seropositive, placing the donor among the 289 seropositive members of the cohort. Every donor gave a peripheral blood sample, and the peripheral blood mononuclear cells from that sample were used for TCR beta sequencing. Genomic DNA extraction from the blood cell samples was performed with the Qiagen DNeasy Blood Extraction Kit. The CDR3, from cysteine to phenylalanine, totals 14 residues. The sequence is cut down to CDR3 DNA, 42 bases in frame from base 1. The CDR1 and CDR2 encoded by the germline V gene (reference sequence) are LNHDA and SQIVND. V is clipped by 8 bases and J by 7 bases, and the sequence between their germline boundaries is 17 bases long.

Preparation of the library involved the immunoSEQ multiplex PCR assay. The multiplex PCR relied on a mix of 60 forward primers for TCR Vbeta segments and 13 reverse primers for TCR Jbeta segments. Amplification of the CDR3 region of rearranged TCR beta genes was performed with a multiplex PCR assay on genomic DNA. The amplified TCR beta libraries were sequenced on the Illumina HiSeq System as 87-base-pair reads. As for how the authors treated the data: In a later analysis, some 80 million unique TCR beta chains were counted across the 650 to 700 repertoires, and around 10 million of these chains were shared by at least two donors. Raw reads were error-corrected and collapsed into unique sequences with a nearest-neighbor algorithm that merged closely related sequences to remove PCR and sequencing errors. Alignment of CDR3 sequences to IMGT reference sequences was used to assign V, D and J gene segments. For a sequence to be retained, at least a six-nucleotide match to both a V gene segment and a J gene segment was required. A rearrangement counted as productive if the CDR3 had no stop codons and remained in frame with V and J, and every other rearrangement counted as non-productive. CDR3 was defined according to IMGT convention as the region running from the second conserved V-encoded cysteine to the conserved J-encoded phenylalanine. The earlier analysis of about 560 of the donors excluded any sequence lacking an unambiguous match to a single V gene segment. In an earlier analysis of roughly 600 of the donors, a V segment was called functional when productive rearrangements were above 56.7%, and segregating when the standard deviation between donors exceeded 5%. To diagnose cytomegalovirus status from the catalog of TCR beta chain sequences, a statistical classification framework was built. A later analysis assigned V and J genes by comparing TCR nucleotide sequences with IMGT/GENE-DB human TR gene sequences. A later analysis assigned CDR3 sequences and most-parsimonious VDJ recombination scenarios with the TCRdist pipeline. In a later analysis, every TCR beta chain was defined by the combination of its CDR3 amino acid sequence and its V-gene family, and reads without a unique V-gene family were dropped. A later analysis removed nearly 600 highly shared, low-generation-probability nucleotide sequences to deal with suspected cross-contamination and a sequencing artifact. A later analysis calculated a clonal expansion index for each public chain from normalized within-repertoire ranks of inferred template counts. A later analysis computed generation probabilities with a VDJ recombination model fitted to out-of-frame rearrangements, and checked the results against IGoR. In a later analysis, hypergeometric tests were used to score TCR-TCR, TCR-HLA and TCR-CMV co-occurrence, with a repertoire-size bias correction applied to TCR pairs. To estimate false discovery rates, a later analysis permuted the HLA or CMV assignments 20 times. In a later analysis, co-occurring TCRs were grouped using DBSCAN, with TCRdist sequence similarity added in when clustering inside HLA-allele-positive subsets. Repertoires with fewer than 30,000 or more than 120,000 public chains were left out of co-occurrence clustering, as were four to six repertoires with anomalous nucleotide sharing. As stored in TCRdb, this immuneACCESS dataset retains in-frame rearrangements with V and J assigned. A fraction of the clones does not appear; measured against another copy, unresolved V genes explain less than half of the discrepancy, and the remainder lacks a known reason. The D gene and trimming were derived from the DNA, and the V and J assignments and clone size from that table. This sample holds approximately 160,000 clones; around 86% were observed only once. Of the sample, about 0.89% falls within the top ten clones.

Material: PBMCs. The clonotype was recovered from a girl aged 2-10 years in good health and CMV-seropositive. The chain uses TRBV19 and TRBJ2-2; 6 matching bases give a weak D call of TRBD1. CDR3 region: CASYPTGFHGELFF. The DNA sequence is as follows: TGTGCCAGTTATCCCACAGGGTTCCACGGGGAGCTGTTTTTT.